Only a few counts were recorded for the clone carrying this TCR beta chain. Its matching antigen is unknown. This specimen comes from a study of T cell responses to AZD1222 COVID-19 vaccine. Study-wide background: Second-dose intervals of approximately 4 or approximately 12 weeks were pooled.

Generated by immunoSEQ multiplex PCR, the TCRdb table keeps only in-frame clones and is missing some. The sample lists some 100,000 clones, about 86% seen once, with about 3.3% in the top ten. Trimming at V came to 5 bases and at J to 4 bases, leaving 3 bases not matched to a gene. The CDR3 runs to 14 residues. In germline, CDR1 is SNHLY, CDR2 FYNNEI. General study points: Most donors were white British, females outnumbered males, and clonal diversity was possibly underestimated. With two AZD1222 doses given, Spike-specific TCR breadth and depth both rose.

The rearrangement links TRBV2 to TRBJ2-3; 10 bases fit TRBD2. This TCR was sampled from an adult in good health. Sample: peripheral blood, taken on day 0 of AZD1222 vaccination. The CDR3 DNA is TGTGCCAGCAGTATAGCGGGGGGATCAGATACGCAGTATTTT. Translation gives CASSIAGGSDTQYF.